The rows below give T cell receptor beta chains drawn from one sample of a study of siplizumab effects on memory and regulatory T cells. Here immunoSEQ multiplex PCR was the method, and the copy in TCRdb shows in-frame clones only, minus some. In the table there are tens of thousands of clones, approximately 87% of which are singletons. Sample: memory CD4+ T cells sorted from blood. The receptors were gathered from a human donor in good health. Each CDR3 is given with its conserved first and last residue. A D gene is named only where the DNA matches it firmly. Clone size, where shown, is once, few, many, or a class for clones that have expanded.

>17|TRBJ2-5|TRBV11-2|-|TRBD2
CASSPPGLAGRGETQYF
TGTGCCAGCAGCCCTCCCGGGCTAGCGGGAAGGGGAGAGACCCAGTACTTC
>14|TRBJ2-7|TRBV30|-|TRBD2
CASTGTSYPGEQYF
TGTGCCAGTACCGGGACTAGCTATCCGGGGGAGCAGTACTTC
>17|TRBJ2-6|TRBV4-1|few|-
CASSQVDMGLGANVLTF
TGCGCCAGCAGCCAAGTCGACATGGGGTTGGGGGCCAACGTCCTGACTTTC
>13|TRBJ2-5|TRBV5-4|-|TRBD1
CASSLDRGETQYF
TGTGCCAGCAGCCTTGACAGGGGAGAGACCCAGTACTTC
>13|TRBJ1-1|TRBV28|-|-
CASSGVIKEKAFF
TGTGCCAGCAGTGGGGTTATTAAAGAGAAAGCTTTCTTT
>14|TRBJ2-2|TRBV2|-|-
CASSPTIGAGELFF
TGTGCCAGCAGCCCGACAATTGGGGCCGGGGAGCTGTTTTTT
>12|TRBJ2-1|TRBV7-2|-|-
CASSFQDNEQFF
TGTGCCAGCAGCTTCCAGGACAATGAGCAGTTCTTC
>15|TRBJ1-5|TRBV7-9|-|-
CASSPSSQAIMTQHF
TGTGCCAGCAGCCCCAGCAGCCAGGCAATCATGACCCAGCATTTT
>23|TRBJ2-3|TRBV4-2|-|-
CASSQVRWGNLVGRRPSTDTQYF
TGTGCCAGCAGCCAAGTACGCTGGGGGAACTTGGTTGGGAGGAGACCTAGCACAGATACGCAGTATTTT
>11|TRBJ2-3|TRBV20-1|-|-
CSAGLADTQYF
TGCAGTGCCGGACTCGCAGATACGCAGTATTTT
>15|TRBJ1-1|TRBV6-5|-|-
CASSARGVVDTEAFF
TGTGCCAGCAGTGCACGAGGAGTTGTGGACACTGAAGCTTTCTTT
>15|TRBJ2-3|TRBV5-4|once|TRBD2
CASRRSGTNTDTQYF
TGTGCCAGCAGAAGATCCGGGACTAACACAGATACGCAGTATTTT
>14|TRBJ1-2|TRBV4-2|-|-
CASSQATEGYGYTF
TGTGCCAGCAGCCAAGCCACGGAAGGTTATGGCTACACCTTC
>13|TRBJ2-2|TRBV5-5|once|-
CASSLISTGELFF
TGTGCCAGCAGCTTGATCAGCACCGGGGAGCTGTTTTTT
>12|TRBJ2-3|TRBV6-5|-|-
CASSGLTDTQYF
TGTGCCAGCAGTGGACTAACAGATACGCAGTATTTT
>14|TRBJ2-5|TRBV6-1|few|-
CASSHWETQETQYF
TGTGCCAGCAGCCACTGGGAGACTCAAGAGACCCAGTACTTC
>13|TRBJ2-7|TRBV11-3|-|-
CASSLGYSYEQYF
TGTGCCAGCAGCTTGGGCTACTCCTACGAGCAGTACTTC
>16|TRBJ2-5|TRBV5-1|-|-
CASSLVRTDGQETQYF
TGCGCCAGCAGCTTGGTACGGACGGACGGACAAGAGACCCAGTACTTC
>13|TRBJ2-1|TRBV9|-|-
CASSMDLGNEQFF
TGTGCCAGCAGCATGGACCTCGGCAATGAGCAGTTCTTC
>16|TRBJ2-3|TRBV11-3|-|TRBD2
CASSQRSGSGADTQYF
TGTGCCAGCAGCCAACGCAGCGGGAGTGGGGCAGATACGCAGTATTTT
>15|TRBJ2-3|TRBV9|-|TRBD1
CASSPTTGVADTQYF
TGTGCCAGCAGCCCCACGACAGGGGTAGCAGATACGCAGTATTTT
>17|TRBJ1-1|TRBV7-9|-|-
CASSLGAGTYMNTEAFF
TGTGCCAGCAGCTTAGGGGCAGGAACATACATGAACACTGAAGCTTTCTTT
>12|TRBJ1-2|TRBV5-4|-|-
CASSTTGYGYTF
TGTGCCAGCAGTACTACAGGCTATGGCTACACCTTC
>15|TRBJ2-3|TRBV11-2|-|TRBD2
CASRKELASTDTQYF
TGTGCCAGCAGGAAGGAACTAGCGAGCACAGATACGCAGTATTTT
>16|TRBJ1-4|TRBV5-1|-|-
CASSLATGAMNEKLFF
TGCGCCAGCAGCTTGGCCACGGGGGCTATGAATGAAAAACTGTTTTTT
>12|TRBJ1-2|TRBV11-2|-|-
CATRREVNGYTF
TGTGCCACCAGAAGGGAAGTAAACGGCTACACCTTC
>13|TRBJ1-2|TRBV5-6|few|-
CASSFGQAPGYTF
TGTGCCAGCAGCTTTGGGCAGGCACCGGGCTACACCTTC
>12|TRBJ1-6|TRBV2|few|TRBD1
CASNGDRGFLHF
TGTGCCAGCAATGGGGACAGGGGGTTTCTCCACTTT
>15|TRBJ1-1|TRBV19|once|-
CASTPLASGNTEAFF
TGTGCCAGTACCCCTCTGGCGAGCGGGAACACTGAAGCTTTCTTT
>16|TRBJ2-1|TRBV12-5|-|TRBD2
CASGLGTSGFYNEQFF
TGTGCTAGTGGTCTCGGGACTAGCGGCTTCTACAATGAGCAGTTCTTC
>15|TRBJ2-5|TRBV6-5|-|-
CASSYSGQGLETQYF
TGTGCCAGCAGTTACTCGGGGCAGGGATTAGAGACCCAGTACTTC
>12|TRBJ1-1|TRBV18|few|TRBD1
CASSPWTGEAFF
TGTGCCAGCTCACCTTGGACAGGGGAAGCTTTCTTT
>15|TRBJ1-3|TRBV6-1|-|TRBD1
CASSGQQGTGNTIYF
TGTGCCAGCAGTGGGCAACAGGGGACTGGAAACACCATATATTTT
>13|TRBJ2-1|TRBV5-1|-|-
CASSLGVLNEQFF
TGCGCCAGCAGCTTGGGAGTCCTCAATGAGCAGTTCTTC
>14|TRBJ2-3|TRBV10-2|-|TRBD2
CASTLAGGADTQYF
TGCGCCAGCACACTAGCGGGGGGGGCAGATACGCAGTATTTT
>15|TRBJ2-7|TRBV10-3|-|TRBD2
CAIRITSGSSYEQYF
TGTGCCATCAGGATTACTAGCGGGAGTTCCTACGAGCAGTACTTC
>16|TRBJ2-4|TRBV9|-|-
CASSSRPVGGKNIQYF
TGTGCCAGCAGCTCCCGTCCCGTGGGGGGCAAAAACATTCAGTACTTC
>12|TRBJ2-1|TRBV29-1|-|TRBD2
CSVESGGDEQFF
TGCAGCGTTGAAAGCGGGGGAGATGAGCAGTTCTTC
>14|TRBJ2-5|TRBV7-2|once|-
CASSPSSMSETQYF
TGTGCCAGCAGTCCTAGCTCAATGTCAGAGACCCAGTACTTC
>16|TRBJ2-7|TRBV4-1|-|-
CASSQEVAQGFDEQYF
TGCGCCAGCAGCCAAGAAGTTGCTCAGGGGTTCGACGAGCAGTACTTC
>13|TRBJ1-1|TRBV5-1|-|-
CASSPQGHTEAFF
TGCGCCAGCAGCCCCCAGGGGCACACTGAAGCTTTCTTT
>16|TRBJ1-6|TRBV6-5|few|-
CASSYSGQVYNSPLHF
TGTGCCAGCAGTTACTCGGGACAAGTCTATAATTCACCCCTCCACTTT
>15|TRBJ1-1|TRBV18|-|-
CASSPPYGGRTEAFF
TGTGCCAGCTCACCACCGTATGGAGGAAGGACTGAAGCTTTCTTT
>13|TRBJ1-5|TRBV6-1|-|TRBD1
CASSRDRNQPQHF
TGTGCCAGCAGCCGGGACAGGAATCAGCCCCAGCATTTT
>13|TRBJ2-1|TRBV7-2|-|TRBD1
CASSFDRANEQFF
TGTGCCAGCAGCTTCGACAGGGCCAATGAGCAGTTCTTC
>17|TRBJ2-1|TRBV4-2|-|TRBD2
CASSQGAGGLSSRGQFF
TGTGCCAGCAGCCAAGGAGCGGGAGGTCTTTCGAGTCGAGGGCAGTTCTTC
>15|TRBJ2-3|TRBV5-4|-|-
CASSLAGGRTDTQYF
TGTGCCAGCAGCTTAGCTGGGGGCAGGACAGATACGCAGTATTTT
>15|TRBJ2-3|TRBV7-2|-|-
CASSLMGGGTDTQYF
TGTGCCAGCAGCTTAATGGGGGGTGGCACAGATACGCAGTATTTT
>14|TRBJ2-5|TRBV25-1|-|-
CASSELTPQETQYF
TGTGCCAGCAGTGAATTAACCCCTCAAGAGACCCAGTACTTC
>15|TRBJ2-5|TRBV11-1|-|-
CASIPSGDRKETQYF
TGTGCCAGCATCCCCTCAGGAGACAGAAAAGAGACCCAGTACTTC
>13|TRBJ1-2|TRBV7-9|-|-
CASSFQGKYGYTF
TGTGCCAGCAGCTTCCAGGGAAAATATGGCTACACCTTC
>14|TRBJ2-3|TRBV19|-|-
CASSWGSYTDTQYF
TGTGCCAGTAGTTGGGGCAGTTACACAGATACGCAGTATTTT